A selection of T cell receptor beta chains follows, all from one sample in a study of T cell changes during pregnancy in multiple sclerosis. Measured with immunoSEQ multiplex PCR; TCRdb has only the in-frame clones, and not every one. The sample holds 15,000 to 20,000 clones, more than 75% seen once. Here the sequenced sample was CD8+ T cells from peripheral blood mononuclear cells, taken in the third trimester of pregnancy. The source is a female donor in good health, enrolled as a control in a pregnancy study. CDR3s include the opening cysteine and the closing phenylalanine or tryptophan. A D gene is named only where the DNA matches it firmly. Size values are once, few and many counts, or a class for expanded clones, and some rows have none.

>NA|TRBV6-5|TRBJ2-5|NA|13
TGTGCCAGCAGTCGCCGGGACCAAGAGACCCAGTACTTC
CASSRRDQETQYF
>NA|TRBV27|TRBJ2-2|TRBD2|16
TGTGCCAGCACCTATCTAGCGGGAGGGAACACCGGGGAGCTGTTTTTT
CASTYLAGGNTGELFF
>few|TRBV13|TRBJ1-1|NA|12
TGTGCCAGCAATGGGGGAGGGACTGAAGCTTTCTTT
CASNGGGTEAFF
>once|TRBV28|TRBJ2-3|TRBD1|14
TGTGCCAGCAACGACAGGGGGGTTGGAGATACGCAGTATTTT
CASNDRGVGDTQYF
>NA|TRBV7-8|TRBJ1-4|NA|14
TGTGCCAGCAGCCCGCCGGGAGGGAATGAAAAACTGTTTTTT
CASSPPGGNEKLFF
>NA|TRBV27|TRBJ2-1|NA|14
TGTGCCAGCAGTGTGGACAGCTCCTACAATGAGCAGTTCTTC
CASSVDSSYNEQFF
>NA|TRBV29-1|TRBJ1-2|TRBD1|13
TGCAGCGTTCACAGGGGGCTTGTAAATGGCTACACCTTC
CSVHRGLVNGYTF
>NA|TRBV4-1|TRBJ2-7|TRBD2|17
TGCGCCAGCAGCCAAGATATCGCGGGGGGCCCTTCCTACGAGCAGTACTTC
CASSQDIAGGPSYEQYF
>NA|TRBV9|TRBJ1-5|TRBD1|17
TGTGCCAGCAGCGTGGGACAGGACGCGGGAGGCAATCAGCCCCAGCATTTT
CASSVGQDAGGNQPQHF
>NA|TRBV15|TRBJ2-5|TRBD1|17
TGTGCCACCAGCAGGGGGAGAAGACAGGGATCCCAAGAGACCCAGTACTTC
CATSRGRRQGSQETQYF
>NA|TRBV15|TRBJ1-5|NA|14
TGTGCCACCAGCTCAGACAGTAGCAATCAGCCCCAGCATTTT
CATSSDSSNQPQHF
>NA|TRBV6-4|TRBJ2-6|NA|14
TGTGCCAGCAGTGACCTGTCTGGGGCCAACGTCCTGACTTTC
CASSDLSGANVLTF
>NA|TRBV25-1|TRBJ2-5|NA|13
TGTGCCAGCAGTGAGGGTAGGGGAGAGACCCAGTACTTC
CASSEGRGETQYF
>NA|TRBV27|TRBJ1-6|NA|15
TGTGCCAGCAGTATATCGGGCTCCCTGAATTCACCCCTCCACTTT
CASSISGSLNSPLHF
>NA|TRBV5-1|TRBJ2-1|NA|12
TGCGCCAGCAGCTTGGAACTCAATGAGCAGTTCTTC
CASSLELNEQFF
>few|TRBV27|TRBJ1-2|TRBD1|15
TGTGCCAGCAGCTTAGGACAGGGCCTTAACTATGGCTACACCTTC
CASSLGQGLNYGYTF
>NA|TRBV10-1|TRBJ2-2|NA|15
TGCGCCAGCAACTCGGACTCAACCTCCACCGGGGAGCTGTTTTTT
CASNSDSTSTGELFF
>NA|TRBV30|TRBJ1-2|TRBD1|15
TGTGCCTGGAATTACAGGGGGCGAGAGTACTATGGCTACACCTTC
CAWNYRGREYYGYTF
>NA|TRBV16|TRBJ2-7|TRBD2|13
TGTGCCAGCAGCCAGGGACTATCCTACGAGCAGTACTTC
CASSQGLSYEQYF
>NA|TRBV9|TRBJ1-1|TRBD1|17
TGTGCCAGCAGCGTAGGTACAGGGGGCGCGGTGAACACTGAAGCTTTCTTT
CASSVGTGGAVNTEAFF
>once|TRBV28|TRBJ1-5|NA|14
TGTGCCAGCAGTCAACATTATAGCAATCAGCCCCAGCATTTT
CASSQHYSNQPQHF
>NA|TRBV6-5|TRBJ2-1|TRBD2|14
TGTGCCAGCGGCTGGACTAGCGGGCGCAATGAGCAGTTCTTC
CASGWTSGRNEQFF
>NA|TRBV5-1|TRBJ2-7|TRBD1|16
TGCGCCAGCAGCTTTACTCCCGGGACAGCGGCCTACGAGCAGTACTTC
CASSFTPGTAAYEQYF
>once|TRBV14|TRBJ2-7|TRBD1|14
TGTGCCAGCAGCCTGGGACAGGGGGCTTTCGAGCAGTACTTC
CASSLGQGAFEQYF
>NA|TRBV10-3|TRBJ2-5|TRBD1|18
TGTGCCATCAGTGATATAGGGACAGGGGTATTGCAGGGAGAGACCCAGTACTTC
CAISDIGTGVLQGETQYF
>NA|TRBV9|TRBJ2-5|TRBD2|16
TGTGCCAGCAGCGTAGATGGACTAGCGGGGTGGGAGACCCAGTACTTC
CASSVDGLAGWETQYF
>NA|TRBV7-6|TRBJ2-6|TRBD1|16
TGTGCCAGCAGCCGACAGGGATACTCTGGGGCCAACGTCCTGACTTTC
CASSRQGYSGANVLTF
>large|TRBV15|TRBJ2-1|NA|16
TGTGCCACCAGCAGAGATAGTAGTCTCTCCTACAATGAGCAGTTCTTC
CATSRDSSLSYNEQFF
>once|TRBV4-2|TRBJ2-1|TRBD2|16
TGTGCCAGCAGCCAAGGGACTAGCGGGAGTTACAATGAGCAGTTCTTC
CASSQGTSGSYNEQFF
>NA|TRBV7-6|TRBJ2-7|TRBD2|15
TGTGCCAGCAGCCTCTCGGGACTAGCGGTCTACGAGCAGTACTTC
CASSLSGLAVYEQYF
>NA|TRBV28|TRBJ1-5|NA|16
TGTGCCAGCAGCTCAGGGGCAAGGAGGAGCAATCAGCCCCAGCATTTT
CASSSGARRSNQPQHF
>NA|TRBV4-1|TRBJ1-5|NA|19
TGCGCCAGCAGCCATTATCCGGGGGGCAGGGACTATAGCAATCAGCCCCAGCATTTT
CASSHYPGGRDYSNQPQHF
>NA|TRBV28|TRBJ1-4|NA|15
TGTGCCAGCCAGTCTAGGGCGGCAGGGGAAGAAAAACTGTTTTTT
CASQSRAAGEEKLFF
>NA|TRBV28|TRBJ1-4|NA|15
TGTGCCAGCAGTCCCAGACAGTATTCCAATGAAAAACTGTTTTTT
CASSPRQYSNEKLFF
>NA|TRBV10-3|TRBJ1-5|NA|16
TGTGCCATCAGTGAGTCTTTTACTTATAGCAATCAGCCCCAGCATTTT
CAISESFTYSNQPQHF
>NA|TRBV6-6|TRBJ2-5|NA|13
TGTGCCAGCAGTTCTCGGGATACAGAGACCCAGTACTTC
CASSSRDTETQYF
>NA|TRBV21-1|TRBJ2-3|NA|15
TGTGCCAGCAGCAAATGGGCAGGGCCCACAGATACGCAGTATTTT
CASSKWAGPTDTQYF
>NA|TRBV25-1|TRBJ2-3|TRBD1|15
TGTGCCAGCGGCAACTCGGGACAGGGTGTGCATACGCAGTATTTT
CASGNSGQGVHTQYF
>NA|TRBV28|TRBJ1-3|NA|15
TGTGCCAGCAGTCCCCTGACAGAGAGTGGAAACACCATATATTTT
CASSPLTESGNTIYF
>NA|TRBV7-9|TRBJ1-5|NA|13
TGTGCCAACACAAGGGGGGGGGATCAGCCCCAGCATTTT
CANTRGGDQPQHF
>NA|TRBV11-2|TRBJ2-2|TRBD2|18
TGTGCCAGCAGCTTAGAATTAGCGGGAGGGGTGAACACCGGGGAGCTGTTTTTT
CASSLELAGGVNTGELFF
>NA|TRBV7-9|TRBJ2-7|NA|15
TGTGCCAGCAGCCCCAGCGGAGCGGGTCCCTACGAGCAGTACTTC
CASSPSGAGPYEQYF
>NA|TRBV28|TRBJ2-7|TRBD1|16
TGTGCCAGCAGTCCCCCCGGGACAGGGTACCCCTACGAGCAGTACTTC
CASSPPGTGYPYEQYF
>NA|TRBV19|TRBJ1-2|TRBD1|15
TGTGCCAGTAGTATGGTTCTACAGGGGGGATTGGGCTACACCTTC
CASSMVLQGGLGYTF
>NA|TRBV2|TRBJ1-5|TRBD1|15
TGTGCCAGCAGGCCGGGACAGGGGTACAATCAGCCCCAGCATTTT
CASRPGQGYNQPQHF
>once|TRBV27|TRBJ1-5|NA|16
TGTGCCAGCAGTTTAAATGGCAGGGTGGGTAATCAGCCCCAGCATTTT
CASSLNGRVGNQPQHF
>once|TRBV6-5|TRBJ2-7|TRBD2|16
TGTGCCAGCAGTTACGACGGGACTAGCGCCTCCTACGAGCAGTACTTC
CASSYDGTSASYEQYF
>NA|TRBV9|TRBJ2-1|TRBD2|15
TGTGCCAGCAGCGTAGTGGGTAGCGGGAGTAATGAGCAGTTCTTC
CASSVVGSGSNEQFF
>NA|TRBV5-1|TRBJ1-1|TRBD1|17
TGCGCCAGCAGCTTCTACCCCGAAAGGGGGCTAAACACTGAAGCTTTCTTT
CASSFYPERGLNTEAFF
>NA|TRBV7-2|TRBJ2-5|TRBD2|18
TGTGCCAGCAGCTTAGGTTGGGGTAGCGGGGGACCCCAAGAGACCCAGTACTTC
CASSLGWGSGGPQETQYF
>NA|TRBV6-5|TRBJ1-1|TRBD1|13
TGTGCCAGCAGCCGACAGGGAACCACTGAAGCTTTCTTT
CASSRQGTTEAFF
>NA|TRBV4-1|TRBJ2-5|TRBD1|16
TGCGCCAGCAGCCAAGGGTTAGGGACAGGGTCTGAGACCCAGTACTTC
CASSQGLGTGSETQYF
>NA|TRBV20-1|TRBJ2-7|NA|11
TGCAGCGCACTTTACTCCTACGAGCAGTACTTC
CSALYSYEQYF
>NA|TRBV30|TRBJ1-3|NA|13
TGTGCCTGGATACGAGGGAATGGAAACACCATATATTTT
CAWIRGNGNTIYF
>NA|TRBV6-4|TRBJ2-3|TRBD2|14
TGTGCCAGCAGTGACTCGCGGGGGGCAGATACGCAGTATTTT
CASSDSRGADTQYF